This T cell receptor (beta chain) was sequenced during a study of CD8 T cells in ankylosing spondylitis. Findings and limits, study-wide: Clones linked to disease, bearing a CD8+ phenotype, were relatively rare in peripheral blood. Several highly homologous variants made up a TCR beta motif, and this motif appeared characteristic of ankylosing spondylitis blood. Previously reported in reactive arthritis synovial fluid and blood were some of the motif variants.

Using its own MiXCR run on the 5' RACE reads, TCRdb lists one record per CDR3 protein. The sample contains approximately 35,000 distinct CDR3 sequences, approximately 10% of which appear only once. With respect to this clonotype: Its antigen is not identified.

The CDR3 loop spans 14 amino acids. Trimming left V 2 bases short and J 0 bases short, with 6 bases between. Germline assignment: CDR1 SGHDT and CDR2 YYEEEE. Sample: synovial fluid, either unsorted or a sorted T cell fraction (not recorded which). The rearrangement uses TRBV5-6 and TRBJ1-3, with D unclear. This TCR derives from a male donor with ankylosing spondylitis. The CDR3 nucleotides read TGTGCCAGCAGCTTAAGGCGCTCTGGAAACACCATATATTTT. Translating gives CASSLRRSGNTIYF.